The 17 T cell receptor beta chains given below trace back to one sample, sequenced in a study of response to subunit inactivated influenza vaccine. Each CDR3 protein is one row after TCRdb ran MiXCR on the RT-PCR reads. The table includes about 540,000 distinct CDR3 sequences, under 25% detected once. These sequences were also reported in another study, on T cells expressing NK-cell markers. According to that study: The TCR beta cDNA came from 5'RACE template switching with UMIs.

The source was CD4+ T cells sorted from PBMCs, collected 11 to 12 days after vaccination. The receptors come from a man aged 50-60 years who received an inactivated influenza vaccine.

The chain joins TRBV29-1 to TRBJ1-1; tentatively, D is TRBD1 (6 bases). Trimming took off 7 bases at V and 0 bases at J, with 9 bases between the two ends. This CDR3 has 12 amino acids. The germline gives CDR1 SQVTM, CDR2 ANQGSEA. The CDR3: CSAGQLNTEAFF. CDR3 bases: TGCAGCGCTGGACAGCTGAACACTGAAGCTTTCTTT.

The chain uses TRBV29-1 and TRBJ2-7; TRBD1 might be the D (6 bases). CDR3 length: 17 amino acids. Germline V CDR1 and CDR2: SQVTM, ANQGSEA. Trimming pared 7 bases from V and 0 bases from J, leaving 25 bases between. CDR3 DNA: TGCAGCGACCCCTCCACCGTTTTGACAGGACCCTCCTACGAGCAGTACTTC. Protein sequence: CSDPSTVLTGPSYEQYF.

This clonotype was counted a few times. The J gene is TRBJ1-4, the V gene TRBV4-1, with 10 bases matching TRBD1. This CDR3 comprises 18 residues. Trimming took 4 bases from V and 8 from J; bases not matched to a gene: 16. CDR1 and CDR2 (germline): MGHRA, YSYEKL. CDR3 sequence (DNA): TGCGCCAGCAGCCGAGCAACCATTGGACAGGGGGTTGGGGAAAAACTGTTTTTT. It specifies CASSRATIGQGVGEKLFF.

The chain uses TRBV4-3 and TRBJ2-3; D gene unclear. Germline V gene data show CDR1 as LGHNA and CDR2 as YSLEER. The V end lost 0 bases, the J end lost 0 bases, and 10 bases lay between the germline ends. The CDR3 has 16 residues. The DNA for the CDR3 is TGCGCCAGCAGCCAAGAGGCCAGCCCTAGCACAGATACGCAGTATTTT. Translation gives CASSQEASPSTDTQYF.

The rearrangement joins TRBV18 to TRBJ2-5; no clear D gene. The CDR3 consists of 13 residues. Trimming pared 9 bases from V and 1 base from J, leaving 12 bases between. Per the germline V gene, CDR1 is KGHSH and CDR2 is LQKENI. CDR3 sequence reads: CASSSNLQETQYF. CDR3 in DNA: TGTGCCAGTTCAAGCAATCTCCAAGAGACCCAGTACTTC.

The sample holds one count of this clonotype. The chain employs TRBV10-3 and TRBJ2-3; D is uncertain. This CDR3 contains 16 residues. V lost 6 bases and J 5 bases, leaving 21 bases between the germline ends. Germline CDR1 reads ENHRY; CDR2 reads SYGVKD. CDR3 in amino acids: CAIRTRQTPFGDTQYF. The CDR3 DNA reads as TGTGCCATCAGGACCCGACAAACCCCTTTTGGAGATACGCAGTATTTT.

This clonotype was found many times. The chain uses TRBV29-1 and TRBJ2-3, with D perhaps TRBD2 (7 bases). Trimming took 6 bases from V and 8 from J, leaving 18 bases between them. Germline CDR1 is SQVTM and CDR2 is ANQGSEA. The CDR3 has 13 residues. The CDR3 region is CSVGVGGAGTQYF. The CDR3 coding sequence is TGCAGCGTCGGGGTGGGGGGGGCAGGTACGCAGTATTTT.

J is TRBJ2-2 and V is TRBV25-1; D is ambiguous. This CDR3 spans 15 amino acids. With 3 bases removed from V and 4 bases from J, the gap between germline ends came to 12 bases. Germline CDR1 is MGHDK and CDR2 is SYGVNS. CDR3 amino acids: CASSESAPSTGELFF. In DNA, the CDR3 is TGTGCCAGCAGTGAGAGCGCACCGAGCACCGGGGAGCTGTTTTTT.

A few counts support this clonotype. The chain recombines TRBV11-2 with TRBJ2-5, with 12 bases fitting TRBD2. Germline V gene sequence: CDR1 SGHAT, CDR2 FQNNGV. With 3 bases clipped from V and 5 bases from J, the junction kept 4 bases outside the gene matches. This CDR3 is 15 amino acids long. CDR3 nucleotides: TGTGCCAGCAGCTTCACTAGCGGGGGGCGGGAGACCCAGTACTTC. It encodes CASSFTSGGRETQYF.

The chain has TRBV14 and TRBJ2-5; unclear D gene. The V end lost 1 base, the J end lost 4 bases, and 7 bases lay between the germline ends. CDR3 length equals 13 residues. CDR1 is SGHDN, CDR2 FVKESK, per germline. CDR3 loop: CASSQVYGETQYF. The CDR3 DNA sequence: TGTGCCAGCAGCCAAGTTTATGGAGAGACCCAGTACTTC.

This clonotype was found once. The genes are TRBV7-6 and TRBJ2-3; TRBD1 might be the D (6 bases). Germline V gene lookup returns CDR1 SGHVS and CDR2 FNYEAQ. Deletions cut 4 bases from V and 2 bases from J, with 13 bases between. The CDR3 length is 15 residues. CDR3 sequence (DNA): TGTGCCAGCAGCTATCTACAGGGAGTCACAGATACGCAGTATTTT. Its protein is CASSYLQGVTDTQYF.

This clonotype was seen many times. V and J are TRBV20-1 and TRBJ1-6, with D tentatively TRBD1 (5 bases). Trimming cost V 1 base and J 0 bases, with 31 bases left between them. The germline gives CDR1 DFQATT, CDR2 SNEGSKA (reference sequence). CDR3 length: 23 amino acids. Written as DNA, the CDR3 is TGCAGTGCTAGAGTTTCCCTCAGGGAAAACTTTGAAATAACCCGCTCCTATAATTCACCCCTCCACTTT. It specifies CSARVSLRENFEITRSYNSPLHF.

The rearrangement uses TRBV10-3 and TRBJ2-7, with D perhaps matching TRBD1 (6 bases). With 10 bases removed from V and 2 bases from J, the gap between germline ends came to 21 bases. In germline, CDR1 is ENHRY, CDR2 SYGVKD. The CDR3 sequence is 15 residues long. The CDR3: CATQDLDRGTYEQYF. The CDR3 DNA is TGTGCCACCCAGGATCTGGACAGAGGGACCTACGAGCAGTACTTC.

The chain recombines TRBV20-1 with TRBJ2-7, with 7 bases identical to TRBD2. CDR1 and CDR2 (germline): DFQATT, SNEGSKA (reference sequence). The CDR3 has 13 residues. V was clipped by 4 bases and J by 7 bases; unmatched bases: 10. This CDR3 reads CSAKGERGLEQYF. The CDR3 DNA is TGCAGTGCTAAGGGCGAGCGGGGCCTAGAGCAGTACTTC.

In this sample, this clonotype turned up a few times. The gene calls are TRBV5-5 and TRBJ2-5, with D possibly being TRBD1 (6 bases). CDR3 length: 15 amino acids. Germline CDR1 and CDR2: SGHKS and YYEKEE (reference sequence). V lost 3 bases and J 1 base, leaving 13 bases between the germline ends. CDR3 sequence reads: CASSSSGTIQETQYF. Written as DNA, the CDR3 is TGTGCCAGCAGCTCCTCCGGGACAATCCAAGAGACCCAGTACTTC. The full variable domain, with the rest looked up from reference TRBV5-5 and TRBJ2-5, is DAGVTQSPTHLIKTRGQQVTLRCSPISGHKSVSWYQQVLGQGPQFIFQYYEKEERGRGNFPDRFSARQFPNYSSELNVNALLLGDSALYLCASSSSGTIQETQYFGPGTRLLVL.

The chain couples TRBV10-3 to TRBJ2-5; 16 bases are a match to TRBD2. Germline V gene sequence: CDR1 ENHRY, CDR2 SYGVKD. Unmatched junction bases numbered 7, after V lost 4 bases and J lost 5 bases. The CDR3 covers 17 residues. CDR3 amino acids: CAISGGTSGGAAETQYF. The CDR3 nucleotides are TGTGCCATCAGTGGAGGGACTAGCGGGGGGGCAGCGGAGACCCAGTACTTC.

The gene calls are TRBV11-2 and TRBJ2-1, with D perhaps TRBD2 (5 bases). V lost 8 bases, J lost 0 bases, and 11 bases lay in between. The CDR3 spans 14 residues. Germline CDR1 reads SGHAT; CDR2 reads FQNNGV. The CDR3 nucleotides read TGTGCCAGCCAGGAGGCCCCCTCCTACAATGAGCAGTTCTTC. Amino acid sequence: CASQEAPSYNEQFF. Using reference TRBV11-2 and TRBJ2-1 for the parts outside the CDR3, the full variable domain is EAGVAQSPRYKIIEKRQSVAFWCNPISGHATLYWYQQILGQGPKLLIQFQNNGVVDDSQLPKDRFSAERLKGVDSTLKIQPAKLEDSAVYLCASQEAPSYNEQFFGPGTRLTVL.